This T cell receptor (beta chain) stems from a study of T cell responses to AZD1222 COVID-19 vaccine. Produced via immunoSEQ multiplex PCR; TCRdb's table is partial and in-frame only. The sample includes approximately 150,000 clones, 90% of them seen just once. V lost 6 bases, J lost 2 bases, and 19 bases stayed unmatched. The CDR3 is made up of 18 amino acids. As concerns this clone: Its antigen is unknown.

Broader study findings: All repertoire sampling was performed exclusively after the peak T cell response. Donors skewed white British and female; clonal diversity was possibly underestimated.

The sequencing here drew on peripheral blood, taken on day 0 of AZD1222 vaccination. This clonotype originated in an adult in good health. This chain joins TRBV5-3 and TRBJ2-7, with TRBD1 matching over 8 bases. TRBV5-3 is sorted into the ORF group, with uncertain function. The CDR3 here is CARTLRQGQAETPYEQYF. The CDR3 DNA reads TGTGCCAGAACCCTCCGGCAGGGACAGGCAGAGACCCCCTACGAGCAGTACTTC.